The rows below give T cell receptor beta chains drawn from one sample of a study of OX40 agonist ivuxolimab in advanced cancers. Repertoires were generated with immunoSEQ multiplex PCR, while TCRdb's copy carries only in-frame clones and drops some. The top ten clones hold approximately 0.8% of a sample with roughly 60,000 clones, about 89% of them seen once. The source material was CD4+ or CD8+ T cells sorted from blood, sampled in a trial of the OX40 agonist ivuxolimab. The receptors stem from an adult with an advanced solid tumor such as melanoma, head and neck, liver or kidney cancer. The CDR3 runs from the conserved cysteine through the conserved F or W. Fields, in order: clone size, D gene, CDR3 length, J gene, V gene, CDR3 protein, CDR3 DNA. The D gene is left open where the match is weak. For some rows the clone size is stated as once, few or many, or as a class when expanded; others skip it.

>few|.|14|TRBJ2-3|TRBV9
CASSPLPGVDTQYF
TGTGCCAGCAGCCCTCTCCCAGGGGTAGATACGCAGTATTTT
>.|TRBD1|13|TRBJ1-2|TRBV29-1
CSARQGADYGYTF
TGCAGCGCTAGACAGGGGGCCGACTATGGCTACACCTTC
>.|.|12|TRBJ1-3|TRBV2
CASSLRGNTIYF
TGTGCCAGCAGTCTGCGTGGAAACACCATATATTTT
>.|.|14|TRBJ2-1|TRBV11-2
CASSFRRGRNEQFF
TGTGCCAGCAGCTTTCGGCGGGGTCGCAATGAGCAGTTCTTC
>.|.|15|TRBJ1-5|TRBV4-3
CASSQDLYVGRPQHF
TGCGCCAGCAGCCAAGATTTATACGTCGGGCGGCCCCAGCATTTT
>.|.|16|TRBJ2-2|TRBV9
CASSPSVRGLSGELFF
TGTGCCAGCAGCCCCTCGGTGCGCGGGCTTAGCGGGGAGCTGTTTTTT
>.|TRBD2|16|TRBJ2-2|TRBV9
CASSVEAGLHTGELFF
TGTGCCAGCAGCGTAGAGGCGGGACTACACACCGGGGAGCTGTTTTTT
>.|.|14|TRBJ2-7|TRBV14
CASSMGGGPLEQYF
TGTGCCAGCAGCATGGGCGGAGGGCCTCTCGAGCAGTACTTC
>.|.|15|TRBJ1-5|TRBV5-4
CASSRRGAGNQPQHF
TGTGCCAGCAGCCGCCGGGGAGCGGGCAATCAGCCCCAGCATTTT
>.|.|13|TRBJ1-2|TRBV7-2
CASSFGINYGYTF
TGTGCCAGCAGCTTTGGGATAAACTATGGCTACACCTTC
>.|TRBD2|18|TRBJ2-1|TRBV7-9
CASSWVSVREPPYNEQFF
TGTGCCAGCAGCTGGGTGAGTGTGCGGGAGCCCCCCTACAATGAGCAGTTCTTC
>.|TRBD2|16|TRBJ2-1|TRBV9
CASSVGPGLAGYEQFF
TGTGCCAGCAGCGTAGGACCGGGACTAGCGGGATATGAGCAGTTCTTC
>.|.|13|TRBJ2-3|TRBV5-6
CASSSLNTDTQYF
TGTGCCAGCAGCTCCCTCAACACAGATACGCAGTATTTT
>.|.|13|TRBJ1-2|TRBV11-2
CASSFQGVGGYTF
TGTGCCAGCAGCTTCCAAGGGGTAGGTGGCTACACCTTC
>.|TRBD1|13|TRBJ2-7|TRBV18
CASSPNRDSEQYF
TGTGCCAGCTCCCCAAACCGGGACAGCGAGCAGTACTTC
>.|TRBD1|15|TRBJ1-6|TRBV9
CASGRSDRINSPLHF
TGTGCCAGCGGTCGATCGGACAGGATCAATTCACCCCTCCACTTT
>few|.|14|TRBJ2-7|TRBV6-6
CASRAGTRSYEQYF
TGTGCCAGCAGGGCCGGGACCCGTTCCTACGAGCAGTACTTC
>once|TRBD1|15|TRBJ1-2|TRBV7-2
CASSSGTATRGGYTF
TGTGCCAGCAGTTCCGGGACAGCCACACGGGGAGGCTACACCTTC
>.|TRBD1|15|TRBJ1-5|TRBV6-1
CASSTHRGRGQPQHF
TGTGCCAGCAGTACACACAGGGGGCGCGGACAGCCCCAGCATTTT
>.|TRBD1|15|TRBJ1-3|TRBV5-4
CASSTDRGIRNTIYF
TGTGCCAGCAGCACCGACAGGGGGATAAGGAACACCATATATTTT
>.|TRBD2|13|TRBJ2-1|TRBV6-1
CASSDQREGREFF
TGTGCCAGCAGTGATCAGCGGGAGGGGCGGGAGTTCTTC
>once|.|16|TRBJ2-2|TRBV27
CASSSQGTPNTGELFF
TGTGCCAGCAGTTCTCAAGGTACGCCGAACACCGGGGAGCTGTTTTTT
>.|.|14|TRBJ2-1|TRBV18
CASSPPHGWGEQFF
TGTGCCAGCTCACCACCTCATGGGTGGGGTGAGCAGTTCTTC
>.|TRBD1|14|TRBJ1-2|TRBV9
CASSVRRGQNGYTF
TGTGCCAGCAGCGTAAGAAGGGGACAGAATGGCTACACCTTC
>.|.|11|TRBJ2-7|TRBV29-1
CSVAGIYEQYF
TGCAGCGTTGCTGGGATCTACGAGCAGTACTTC
>.|.|13|TRBJ2-7|TRBV6-1
CASSEGVEYEQYF
TGTGCCAGCAGTGAAGGAGTAGAATACGAGCAGTACTTC
>.|.|13|TRBJ1-2|TRBV28
CASSLQGSPGYTF
TGTGCCAGCAGTTTACAGGGGAGCCCAGGCTACACCTTC
>.|.|16|TRBJ2-1|TRBV15
CATSRGAGGPYNEQFF
TGTGCCACCAGCAGAGGGGCGGGTGGGCCCTACAATGAGCAGTTCTTC
>.|.|12|TRBJ1-5|TRBV27
CASSFINQPQHF
TGTGCCAGCAGTTTTATTAATCAGCCCCAGCATTTT
>.|TRBD1|14|TRBJ1-4|TRBV7-2
CASSTRTGDEKLFF
TGTGCCAGCAGCACGCGGACAGGGGATGAAAAACTGTTTTTT
>.|TRBD1|15|TRBJ1-2|TRBV2
CASNLLGDRPYGYTF
TGTGCCAGCAACCTTTTGGGGGACAGACCTTATGGCTACACCTTC
>.|TRBD2|16|TRBJ2-3|TRBV18
CASSPTLAETTDTQYF
TGTGCCAGCTCACCTACCCTAGCGGAGACCACAGATACGCAGTATTTT
>.|TRBD2|14|TRBJ2-1|TRBV7-2
CASSPLTSFSEQFF
TGTGCCAGCAGCCCCCTGACTAGCTTTAGTGAGCAGTTCTTC
>.|.|15|TRBJ2-3|TRBV19
CASSKEGVDTDTQYF
TGTGCCAGTAGTAAAGAGGGAGTTGACACAGATACGCAGTATTTT
>.|.|15|TRBJ2-2|TRBV9
CASSVEGGGKEELFF
TGTGCCAGCAGCGTAGAGGGAGGGGGCAAAGAGGAGCTGTTTTTT
>.|.|14|TRBJ1-1|TRBV28
CASMGPHENTEAFF
TGTGCCAGCATGGGACCCCATGAAAACACTGAAGCTTTCTTT
>few|.|16|TRBJ2-7|TRBV19
CASSWGGARGSYEQYF
TGTGCCAGTAGTTGGGGGGGTGCCAGGGGCAGCTACGAGCAGTACTTC
>.|TRBD2|15|TRBJ2-3|TRBV5-1
CASSGGRGGTDTQYF
TGCGCCAGCAGCGGGGGGCGCGGGGGGACAGATACGCAGTATTTT
>few|.|14|TRBJ1-1|TRBV5-1
CASSFQTGNTEAFF
TGCGCCAGCAGCTTTCAGACAGGGAACACTGAAGCTTTCTTT
>.|.|13|TRBJ1-3|TRBV7-2
CASSLGQSNTIYF
TGTGCCAGCAGCTTAGGACAGTCAAACACCATATATTTT
>.|TRBD1|16|TRBJ1-4|TRBV5-8
CASSLGQGGASEKLFF
TGTGCCAGCAGCTTGGGACAGGGGGGTGCAAGTGAAAAACTGTTTTTT
>.|TRBD2|14|TRBJ2-7|TRBV30
CAWRGTSGFYEQYF
TGTGCCTGGCGGGGGACTAGCGGCTTCTACGAGCAGTACTTC
>.|.|15|TRBJ1-3|TRBV5-6
CASSLDRNPGNTIYF
TGTGCCAGCAGCTTGGACAGAAACCCTGGAAACACCATATATTTT
>.|TRBD2|17|TRBJ2-2|TRBV7-2
CASSPTSGVGGAGELFF
TGTGCCAGCAGCCCGACTAGCGGGGTAGGGGGCGCCGGGGAGCTGTTTTTT
>once|.|14|TRBJ2-5|TRBV7-9
CASSLWTHQETQYF
TGTGCCAGCAGCCTCTGGACACACCAAGAGACCCAGTACTTC
>.|TRBD2|16|TRBJ2-5|TRBV7-2
CASSRTLGRAQETQYF
TGTGCCAGCAGCCGAACCCTGGGGAGGGCCCAAGAGACCCAGTACTTC